These 4 T cell receptor beta chains came from one sample sequenced in a study of OX40 agonist ivuxolimab in advanced cancers. TCRdb's copy holds only in-frame clones and misses some; the assay was immunoSEQ multiplex PCR. The sample comprises approximately 70,000 clones, 84% of which are singletons, and 7.9% rests with the top ten. The sequences come from CD4+ or CD8+ T cells sorted from blood, collected in a trial of the OX40 agonist ivuxolimab. Every receptor here comes from an adult with an advanced solid tumor such as melanoma, head and neck, liver or kidney cancer.

This clone has a single count. V usage is TRBV5-1 and J usage is TRBJ1-4; the D is unclear. The CDR3 extends over 15 amino acids. The germline CDR1 and CDR2 sequences are SGHRS and YFSETQ. V gave up 4 bases and J gave up 5 bases, with 15 bases separating them. CDR3 sequence reads: CASSTEGIVNEKLFF. The CDR3 nucleotides read TGCGCCAGCAGCACAGAAGGGATCGTCAATGAAAAACTGTTTTTT.

A single count supports this clone. V gene TRBV28 combines with J gene TRBJ2-2; the match to TRBD2 covers 7 bases. Looked up from germline, CDR1 is MDHEN and CDR2 is SYDVKM. This CDR3 comprises 15 residues. Unmatched junction bases numbered 1, after V lost 2 bases and J lost 1 base. The CDR3 nucleotides read TGTGCCAGCAGTTTACCGGGGGGGAACACCGGGGAGCTGTTTTTT. As protein: CASSLPGGNTGELFF.

The CDR3 here is CSVSGPGQAFF. DNA for the CDR3: TGCAGCGTTTCCGGGCCCGGCCAAGCTTTCTTT. The chain uses TRBV29-1 and TRBJ1-1, with no clear D. V gave up 5 bases and J gave up 9 bases, with 13 bases separating them. Germline assignment: CDR1 SQVTM and CDR2 ANQGSEA. The CDR3 extends over 11 amino acids. Based on the CDR3 plus reference TRBV29-1 and TRBJ1-1, the full variable domain is SAVISQKPSRDICQRGTSLTIQCQVDSQVTMMFWYRQQPGQSLTLIATANQGSEATYESGFVIDKFPISRPNLTFSTLTVSNMSPEDSSIYLCSVSGPGQAFFGQGTRLTVV.

V gene TRBV18 combines with J gene TRBJ2-1; TRBD2 matches 8 bases. Looked up from germline, CDR1 is KGHSH and CDR2 is LQKENI. This CDR3 has 15 amino acids. After removal of 3 bases from V and 1 base from J, the junction contained 2 bases not matched to a gene. The CDR3 loop reads CASSPGLGSYNEQFF. The CDR3 bases are TGTGCCAGCTCACCGGGACTAGGGTCCTACAATGAGCAGTTCTTC.